This TCR beta chain is drawn from a study of spatial heterogeneity in lung cancer. Across the whole study: The study consistently detected more beta-chain than alpha-chain sequences.

There are a few counts of this clonotype. CDR3 length: 14 residues. Trimming shortened V by 8 bases and J by 2 bases, and 16 bases separated the two germline ends. Per germline, CDR1 SGHRS and CDR2 YFSETQ. A unique molecular identifier was attached to every TCR cDNA molecule. MiXCR was run by TCRdb on the 5' RACE reads, yielding one entry per CDR3 protein. The table records around 75,000 distinct CDR3 sequences, roughly 14% of them present only once. Time point indicated: sample taken at primary tumor resection. Frozen PBMC, nontumor lung or tumor provided whole RNA, which was sequenced unsorted. The clonotype comes from a male donor with early-stage non-small cell lung cancer. The chain recombines TRBV5-1 with TRBJ1-2, with a weak D call TRBD1 (6 bases). The material sequenced was PBMCs, taken at surgery. The CDR3 protein is CASHEGGWNYGYTF. The CDR3 coding sequence is TGCGCCAGTCACGAGGGGGGCTGGAACTATGGCTACACCTTC.